The 21 T cell receptor beta chains in this list originate from one sample, sequenced in a study of blood T cell repertoires in COVID-19. The assay was immunoSEQ multiplex PCR, and TCRdb's table has in-frame clones only and misses some. The sample has about 23,000 clones, approximately 94% seen once; the top ten hold under 4.5%. Sequencing input: peripheral blood. All receptors come from a woman aged 50 to 60 with active COVID-19.

This sequence joins TRBV6-5 and TRBJ2-7; 7 nucleotides align to TRBD2. Germline CDR1 reads MNHEY; CDR2 reads SVGAGI. This CDR3 has 14 amino acids. V lost 6 bases, J lost 4 bases, and 9 bases stayed unmatched. CDR3 residues: CASSKVGGEYEQYF. The CDR3 coding sequence is TGTGCCAGCAGCAAAGTTGGGGGGGAATACGAGCAGTACTTC.

The gene calls are TRBV28 and TRBJ1-1; 9 bases line up with TRBD1. Per the germline V gene, CDR1 is MDHEN and CDR2 is SYDVKM. The ends lost 4 bases at V and 3 bases at J; junction bases unmatched: 3. The CDR3 is made up of 14 amino acids. This CDR3 is CASSYGQGYTEAFF. In DNA, the CDR3 is TGTGCCAGCAGTTACGGACAGGGGTACACTGAAGCTTTCTTT.

The V and J genes are TRBV28 and TRBJ2-1; D ambiguous. CDR3 length equals 16 residues. Germline V gene lookup returns CDR1 MDHEN and CDR2 SYDVKM. The V and J ends lost 5 bases and 6 bases respectively, with 20 bases between them. CDR3 nucleotides: TGTGCCAGCAGTCCACTTTTCTTCGGGTCCCTCAATGAGCAGTTCTTC. Translated: CASSPLFFGSLNEQFF.

The V and J genes are TRBV7-2 and TRBJ2-1, with 7 bases matching TRBD2. Germline lookup yields CDR1 SGHTA and CDR2 FQGNSA. This CDR3 has 13 residues. V was clipped by 4 bases and J by 10 bases; unmatched bases: 7. The CDR3 nucleotides read TGTGCCAGCAGCTCCATATGGGGGGGGGAGCAGTTCTTC. This gives the protein CASSSIWGGEQFF.

This sequence joins TRBV7-8 and TRBJ2-1; 8 positions agree with TRBD2. This CDR3 comprises 16 residues. The germline V gene encodes CDR1 SGHVS and CDR2 FQNEAQ. V was pared by 7 bases and J by 8 bases, with 16 bases of the junction left unmatched. CDR3 protein: CASTRQGAGGIYEQFF. The CDR3 nucleotides are TGTGCCAGCACCCGCCAAGGGGCGGGGGGTATATATGAGCAGTTCTTC.

This chain uses TRBV29-1 with TRBJ2-1; 14 nucleotides line up with TRBD2. The CDR3 is 14 residues long. In germline, CDR1 is SQVTM, CDR2 ANQGSEA. V lost 5 bases, J lost 6 bases, and 3 bases stayed unmatched. The DNA for the CDR3 is TGCAGCGTTTGGGGGACTAGCGGGAGCAATGAGCAGTTCTTC. This translates into CSVWGTSGSNEQFF.

The chain couples TRBV28 to TRBJ2-1; 9 nucleotides line up with TRBD1. Germline-derived CDR1 and CDR2 are MDHEN and SYDVKM. The CDR3 spans 15 residues. With 5 bases clipped from V and 6 bases from J, the junction kept 8 bases outside the gene matches. The chain's CDR3 is CASSHRTGVGNEQFF. CDR3 nucleotide sequence: TGTGCCAGCAGTCACCGGACAGGGGTCGGCAATGAGCAGTTCTTC. The complete variable domain, with remaining parts taken from reference TRBV28 and TRBJ2-1, reads DVKVTQSSRYLVKRTGEKVFLECVQDMDHENMFWYRQDPGLGLRLIYFSYDVKMKEKGDIPEGYSVSREKKERFSLILESASTNQTSMYLCASSHRTGVGNEQFFGPGTRLTVL.

This clone was seen only once. The CDR3 DNA reads TGTGCCAGTAGTATAGCGACTATCGCGAACACCGGGGAGCTGTTTTTT. It yields the protein CASSIATIANTGELFF. This chain uses TRBV19 with TRBJ2-2; perhaps TRBD2 as D (5 bases). Germline loops: CDR1 LNHDA, CDR2 SQIVND (reference sequence). This CDR3 spans 16 amino acids. V was cut by 1 base and J by 0 bases, with 9 bases left in between.

The chain joins TRBV7-8 to TRBJ1-2; 8 bases are a match to TRBD1. V was clipped by 5 bases and J by 5 bases; unmatched bases: 19. CDR1 and CDR2 (germline): SGHVS, FQNEAQ. The CDR3 is 18 amino acids. The CDR3 reads CASSPTGGRGRREYGYTF. The CDR3 DNA follows: TGTGCCAGCAGCCCGACTGGGGGCAGGGGGCGGCGTGAATATGGCTACACCTTC.

The genes are TRBV10-1 and TRBJ2-5; 9 positions agree with TRBD2. The germline gives CDR1 WNHNN, CDR2 SYGVQD (reference sequence). The length of the CDR3 is 15 residues. Germline trimming cut 2 bases from V and 1 base from J; bases unmatched to any gene: 2. The CDR3 sequence: CASSEGGRAQETQYF. The CDR3 region has the DNA TGCGCCAGCAGTGAGGGCGGGAGGGCCCAAGAGACCCAGTACTTC.

The chain carries TRBV11-2 and TRBJ1-3; 9 bases fit TRBD1. This CDR3 has 17 residues. The germline gives CDR1 SGHAT, CDR2 FQNNGV. V shed 5 bases, J shed 1 base, and the junction held 9 bases outside the gene matches. In nucleotides, the CDR3 is TGTGCCAGCAGCGCCACAGGACAGGGGACTTCTGGAAACACCATATATTTT. This gives the protein CASSATGQGTSGNTIYF.

The chain is built from TRBV6-1 and TRBJ1-3; possible D gene TRBD1, 6 bases. CDR1 and CDR2 (germline): MNHNS, SASEGT. The germline V and J ends were trimmed by 1 base and 3 bases, with 19 bases remaining between them. This CDR3 comprises 18 residues. CDR3 in DNA: TGTGCCAGCAGTGAAGGGGGGCAGAGTCAAATTTTTGGAAACACCATATATTTT. It codes for CASSEGGQSQIFGNTIYF.

The J gene is TRBJ1-2, the V gene TRBV3-1 (or the pseudogene TRBV3-2), with 10 bases that match TRBD1. The CDR3 extends over 16 amino acids. The V segment lost 4 bases and the J segment 13 bases; nucleotides outside the gene matches: 18. The germline gives CDR1 LGHDT, CDR2 YNNKEL (reference sequence). The CDR3 region is CASSPGTGDMWMAGTF. In nucleotides, the CDR3 is TGTGCCAGCAGCCCCGGGACAGGGGATATGTGGATGGCGGGCACCTTC.

The V gene is TRBV18, the J gene TRBJ2-7, with 7 bases lining up with TRBD2. V shed 3 bases and J 2 bases; nucleotides not matched to a gene: 10. This CDR3 spans 16 amino acids. Germline loops: CDR1 KGHSH, CDR2 LQKENI. The CDR3 loop reads CASSPQGGGSAYEQYF. The DNA for the CDR3 is TGTGCCAGCTCACCTCAGGGAGGCGGGAGCGCCTACGAGCAGTACTTC.

Only one count was recorded for this clone. Here the CDR3 DNA reads TGTGCCAGTAGCCCGAGCAGGACTAGCGGGTCTCGCTACGAGCAGTACTTC. This codes for CASSPSRTSGSRYEQYF. The chain employs TRBV19 and TRBJ2-7, with 11 bases identical to TRBD2. CDR3 length: 17 residues. From germline, CDR1 is LNHDA and CDR2 SQIVND (reference sequence). V gave up 6 bases and J gave up 3 bases; unmatched junction bases: 13.

The CDR3 is CASRTDTNYGYTF. Here the CDR3 DNA reads TGTGCCAGTAGGACAGATACTAACTATGGCTACACCTTC. The V gene is TRBV12-3 or TRBV12-4, the J gene TRBJ1-2; TRBD1 might be the D (6 bases). There are 13 residues in the CDR3. The V end was cut by 9 bases, the J end by 0 bases, with 11 bases between.

The chain has TRBV28 and TRBJ1-2; maybe TRBD1 (6 bases). The CDR3 runs to 15 residues. Germline values: CDR1 MDHEN, CDR2 SYDVKM. V was cut by 0 bases and J by 4 bases, with 12 bases left in between. CDR3 residues: CASSLWGAGSYGYTF. The CDR3 nucleotides read TGTGCCAGCAGTTTATGGGGGGCAGGAAGCTATGGCTACACCTTC.

The rearrangement uses TRBV6-1 and TRBJ2-4; D call uncertain. Trimming shortened V by 0 bases and J by 9 bases, and 15 bases separated the two germline ends. Per germline, CDR1 MNHNS and CDR2 SASEGT. This CDR3 has 15 amino acids. The CDR3 protein is CASSEAAGFYGIQYF. The CDR3 DNA reads as TGTGCCAGCAGTGAAGCAGCAGGATTCTACGGCATTCAGTACTTC.

The V and J genes are TRBV19 and TRBJ2-7, with no clear D. The germline gives CDR1 LNHDA, CDR2 SQIVND (reference sequence). CDR3 length equals 10 residues. CDR3 region: CDTRTHEQYF. CDR3 DNA: TGTGACACCCGAACCCACGAGCAGTACTTC.

J is TRBJ1-3 and V is TRBV19; 7 bases map to TRBD1. V shed 5 bases, J shed 4 bases, and the junction held 8 bases outside the gene matches. The CDR3 totals 15 residues. From germline, CDR1 is LNHDA and CDR2 SQIVND (reference sequence). CDR3 DNA: TGTGCCAGTAGTGCTACGACAGGGAAGGGAAACACCATATATTTT. Its protein product is CASSATTGKGNTIYF.

The chain couples TRBV11-1 to TRBJ1-1; 7 nucleotides agree with TRBD1. Germline-derived CDR1 and CDR2 are SGHAT and FQDESV (reference sequence). This CDR3 spans 15 amino acids. With V trimmed by 6 bases and J by 4 bases, 11 bases remained unmatched. The CDR3 DNA follows: TGTGCCAGCAGACGGGACGGGACAGACCTCACTGAAGCTTTCTTT. This sequence encodes CASRRDGTDLTEAFF.